Listed below are T cell receptor beta chains from one sample, sequenced in a study of Graves' ophthalmopathy and Graves' hyperthyroidism. From the multiplex PCR reads, TCRdb called clonotypes with MiXCR, one entry per CDR3 protein. The repertoire holds hundreds of thousands of distinct CDR3 sequences, with about 24% as singletons. The sequencing input was peripheral blood. The receptors shown here come from a woman in her late teens or twenties with stable Graves' hyperthyroidism. Some clones in this sample may be carry-over from other donors' samples. Each CDR3 is given with its conserved first and last residue. The size of a clone is reported for some rows only, either as once, few or many, or as a class for expanded clones.

>TRBV7-2|many|TRBJ2-5
CASSKDRGVETQYF
>TRBV10-3|few|TRBJ1-6
CAISGPGQGGSPLHF
>TRBV7-6|many|TRBJ1-1
CASSLPGVDFRNTEAFF
>TRBV6-5|-|TRBJ2-2
CASSYEQAPGELFF
>TRBV9|many|TRBJ1-2
CASSSPGDVHGYTF
>TRBV2|many|TRBJ1-2
CASSESRQIYGYTF
>TRBV7-8|-|TRBJ2-7
CASTVRLLEHYEQYF
>TRBV6-1|many|TRBJ1-1
CASRDRGLDTEAFF
>TRBV27|-|TRBJ2-5
CASSLRMGGETQYF
>TRBV20-1|many|TRBJ1-2
CSARDRARGNYGYTF
>TRBV20-1|-|TRBJ1-6
CSARLRGHSYNSPLHF
>TRBV20-1|-|TRBJ1-1
CSARRIGTEAFF
>TRBV28|few|TRBJ1-2
CASSSGGDNYGYTF
>TRBV15|few|TRBJ1-2
CATSRDLDYGYTF
>TRBV6-5|-|TRBJ2-6
CASSYSASGANVLTF
>TRBV6-5|many|TRBJ2-7
CASSGGLSYEQYF
>TRBV6-1|many|TRBJ2-2
CASSDYNTGELFF
>TRBV29-1|many|TRBJ2-7
CSVGGGGSYEQYF
>TRBV11-3|many|TRBJ1-1
CASSLGGRQGVSDHTEAFF
>TRBV29-1|once|TRBJ1-1
CSGKTGHTEAFF
>TRBV7-2|many|TRBJ2-4
CASSLRTLDRENIQYF
>TRBV12-3/TRBV12-4|many|TRBJ1-5
CASTPYSNQPQHF
>TRBV6-5|-|TRBJ2-2
CASRYLRSTNTGELFF
>TRBV6-2/TRBV6-3|-|TRBJ2-2
CASSHTPHRYTGELFF
>TRBV6-5|many|TRBJ2-7
CASSYLGGGYYEQYF
>TRBV12-3/TRBV12-4|-|TRBJ1-2
CGSSLRVPSVGYTF
>TRBV11-2|many|TRBJ2-2
CASSPGGREGGRTGELFF
>TRBV6-1|many|TRBJ2-7
CASTRRGGDEQYF
>TRBV11-2|few|TRBJ2-4
CASSFLAGGLDEKFF
>TRBV7-9|many|TRBJ1-2
CASSPVEGGYTF
>TRBV5-1|many|TRBJ1-1
CASSLARGQAEAFF
>TRBV11-2|few|TRBJ2-7
CASSLDGVGVREQYF
>TRBV5-4|few|TRBJ2-3
CASSPIGDTQYF
>TRBV6-5|many|TRBJ1-1
CASSYDRGDTEAFF
>TRBV12-3/TRBV12-4|many|TRBJ2-7
CASAHRNSYEQYF
>TRBV7-9|-|TRBJ2-7
CASSLSGAYDQYF
>TRBV20-1|few|TRBJ1-3
CSASLGGKGNTIYF
>TRBV6-1|-|TRBJ2-2
CASSPLSGRRTGELFF
>TRBV29-1|many|TRBJ1-6
CSVGANSPLHF
>TRBV27|many|TRBJ1-5
CASSRNNQPQHF
>TRBV28|many|TRBJ2-7
CASSSLSGSSYEQYF
>TRBV20-1|many|TRBJ2-5
CSASRTGLQETQYF
>TRBV12-3/TRBV12-4|many|TRBJ1-2
CASSPSGAGTGYGYTF
>TRBV20-1|few|TRBJ1-2
CSARDPLLIAGYTF
>TRBV18|few|TRBJ2-5
CASSPTLGPATQETQYF